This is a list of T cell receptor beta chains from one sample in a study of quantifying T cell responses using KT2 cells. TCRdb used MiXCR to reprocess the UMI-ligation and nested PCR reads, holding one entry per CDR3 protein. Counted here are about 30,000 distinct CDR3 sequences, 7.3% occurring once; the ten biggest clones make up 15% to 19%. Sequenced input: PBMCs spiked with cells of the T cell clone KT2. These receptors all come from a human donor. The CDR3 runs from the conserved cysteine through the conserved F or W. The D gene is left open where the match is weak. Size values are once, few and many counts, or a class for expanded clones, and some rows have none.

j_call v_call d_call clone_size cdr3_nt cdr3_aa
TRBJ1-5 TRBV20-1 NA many TGCAGTGCTAGCATCCTGGATCAGCCCCAGCATTTT CSASILDQPQHF
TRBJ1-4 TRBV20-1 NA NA TGCAGGGATAGAGGGGAATTAAGGGGAGGCTATGAAAAACTGTTTTTT CRDRGELRGGYEKLFF
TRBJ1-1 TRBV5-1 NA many TGCGCCAGCAGCTTGGTGGCAGGACGCGCTGAAGCTTTCTTT CASSLVAGRAEAFF
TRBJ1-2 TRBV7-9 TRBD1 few TGTGCCAGCAGCTTGGACAGGGTTTCCAACTATGGCTACACCTTC CASSLDRVSNYGYTF
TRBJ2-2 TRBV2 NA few TGTGCCAGCAGTGAAGGGTTCGCGGGACGAGGAGCCGGGGAGCTGTTTTTT CASSEGFAGRGAGELFF
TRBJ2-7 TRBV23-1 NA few TGCGCCAGCAGCCCATGTGATAAGGGGAAGCGCTCCTACGAGCAGTACTTC CASSPCDKGKRSYEQYF
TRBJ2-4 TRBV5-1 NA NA TGCGCCAGCAGCTTGTCAGGAAACGGAAACATTCAGTACTTC CASSLSGNGNIQYF
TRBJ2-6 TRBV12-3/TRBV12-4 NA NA TGTGCCAGCAGTTTGGGTTGGTCTGGGGCCAACGTCCTGACTTTC CASSLGWSGANVLTF
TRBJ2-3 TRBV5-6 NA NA TGTGCCAGCAGCTTGGTCCCCCCTGTTGAGGCAGATACGCAGTATTTT CASSLVPPVEADTQYF
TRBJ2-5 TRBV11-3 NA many TGTGCCAGCAGCGGGGGTGCTCTCGACGAGACCCAGTACTTC CASSGGALDETQYF
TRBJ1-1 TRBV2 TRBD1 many TGTGCCAGCCCGGGGAGACAGGGGAACACTGAAGCTTTCTTT CASPGRQGNTEAFF
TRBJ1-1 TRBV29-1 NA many TGCAGCGTTCTTGTAAACACTGAAGCTTTCTTT CSVLVNTEAFF
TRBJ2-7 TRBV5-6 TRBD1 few TGTGCCAGCAGCTTGACGACCGGGACAGGGTACAACGAGCAGTACTTC CASSLTTGTGYNEQYF
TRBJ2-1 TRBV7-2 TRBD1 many TGTGCCAGCAGCCGTGACAGGGGTCCCTACAATGAGCAGTTCTTC CASSRDRGPYNEQFF
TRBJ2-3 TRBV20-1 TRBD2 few TGCAGTGCTAGAGGGGGGACTAGTTTAGATACGCAGTATTTT CSARGGTSLDTQYF
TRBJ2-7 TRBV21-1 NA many TGTGCCAGCAGCACCCCAGGGACTAGCGGGAGCAGTAGGTACGAGCAGTACTTC CASSTPGTSGSSRYEQYF
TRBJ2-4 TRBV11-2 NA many TGTGCCAGCAGCTCTCGACTAGCCAAAAACATTCAGTACTTC CASSSRLAKNIQYF
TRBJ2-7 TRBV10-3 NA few TGTGCCATCAGGGAAGCCTCCTACGAGCAGTACTTC CAIREASYEQYF
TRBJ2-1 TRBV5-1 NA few TGCGCCAGCAGCTTGGACTCGATCTACAATGAGCAGTTCTTC CASSLDSIYNEQFF
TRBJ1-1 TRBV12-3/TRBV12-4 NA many TGTGCCAGCAGTTTCGATCCAGGAGGGAACACTGAAGCTTTCTTT CASSFDPGGNTEAFF
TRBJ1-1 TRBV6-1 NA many TGTGCCAGCAGTGAATCTAACAGGCCATGGAACACTGAAGCTTTCTTT CASSESNRPWNTEAFF
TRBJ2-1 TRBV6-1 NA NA TGTGCCAGCAGTGAACTCAGGTGGTACGGCGACTACAATGAGCAGTTCTTC CASSELRWYGDYNEQFF
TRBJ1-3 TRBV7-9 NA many TGTGCCAGCAGCTTGATAGGGTCGGCTGGAAACACCATATATTTT CASSLIGSAGNTIYF
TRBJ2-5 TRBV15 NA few TGTGCCACCAGCAGAGATTGGGGAGGAGAGACCCAGTACTTC CATSRDWGGETQYF
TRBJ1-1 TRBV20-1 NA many TGCAGTGCTAGTGTCCAGGGAGAGGGGACTGAAGCTTTCTTT CSASVQGEGTEAFF
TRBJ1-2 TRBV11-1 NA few TGTGCCAGCACGGCGGGGGAAGGCTATGGCTACACCTTC CASTAGEGYGYTF
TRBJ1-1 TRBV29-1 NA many TGCAGCGTTGAAGACTCATGGACAGATTCTGAAGCTTTCTTT CSVEDSWTDSEAFF
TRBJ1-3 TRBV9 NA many TGTGCCAGCAGCCCAGTAGGATTGAAATCTGGAAACACCATATATTTT CASSPVGLKSGNTIYF
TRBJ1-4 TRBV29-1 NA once TGCAGCATCATGTCCGGGAAGGAAAAACTGTTTTTT CSIMSGKEKLFF
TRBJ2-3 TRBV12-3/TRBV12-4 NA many TGTGCCAGCAGACCGGGACCCACAGATACGCAGTATTTT CASRPGPTDTQYF
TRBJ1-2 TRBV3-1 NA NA TGTGCCAGCAGCGGGGGACATAACTATGGCTACACCTTC CASSGGHNYGYTF
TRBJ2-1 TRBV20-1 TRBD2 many TGCAGTGCCCGAAAAATTAGCGGGACCTACTCCTACAATGAGCAGTTCTTC CSARKISGTYSYNEQFF
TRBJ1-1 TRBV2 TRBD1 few TGTGCCAGCAGTGCCCCCGACAGGGGGAAAGCTTTCTTT CASSAPDRGKAFF
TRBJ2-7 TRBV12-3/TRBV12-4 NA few TGTGCCAGCACCGACAGGTTGCGCGCCTACGAGCAGTACTTC CASTDRLRAYEQYF
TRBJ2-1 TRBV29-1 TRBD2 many TGCAGCGTTAATAGCGGGGTCTCCGATGAGCAGTTCTTC CSVNSGVSDEQFF
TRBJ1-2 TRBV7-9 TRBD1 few TGTGCCAGCAGCTCACAAGGACAGGGGTCCTATGGCTACACCTTC CASSSQGQGSYGYTF
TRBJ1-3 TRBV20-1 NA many TGCAGTGCACAGGGTGCTGGAAACACCATATATTTT CSAQGAGNTIYF
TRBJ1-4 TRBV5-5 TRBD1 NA TGTGCCAGCAGCTCCCCGGGACAGGGTGCGAATGAAAAACTGTTTTTT CASSSPGQGANEKLFF
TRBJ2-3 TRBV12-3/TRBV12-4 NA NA TGTGCCAGCTTACCCTTTGGAGGGCCGACATGGGATACGCAGTATTTT CASLPFGGPTWDTQYF
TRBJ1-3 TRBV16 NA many TGTGCCAGCAGCCAAGACGGCCCTCGGTGGGACACCATATATTTT CASSQDGPRWDTIYF
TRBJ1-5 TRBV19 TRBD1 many TGTGCCAGTAGTATTTGGACAGGGGATAGCAATCAGCCCCAGCATTTT CASSIWTGDSNQPQHF
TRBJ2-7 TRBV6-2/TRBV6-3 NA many TGTGCCAGCAGTTACGCGGCCTCCTACGAGCAGTACTTC CASSYAASYEQYF
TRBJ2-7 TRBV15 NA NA TGTGCCACCAGCAGAGGTGGCGGGACAGTCTACGAGCAGTACTTC CATSRGGGTVYEQYF
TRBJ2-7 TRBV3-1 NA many TGTGCCAGCAGCCTGGGGGACGTAGTCTACGAGCAGTACTTC CASSLGDVVYEQYF
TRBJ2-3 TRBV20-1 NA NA TGCAGTGGTGGGGTATTAGATACGCAGTATTTT CSGGVLDTQYF
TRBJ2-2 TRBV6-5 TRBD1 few TGTGCCAGCAGCCCGGACAGGGAGAACACCGGGGAGCTGTTTTTT CASSPDRENTGELFF
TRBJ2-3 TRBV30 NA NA TGTGCCTGGAGTGGCCTTAGCACAGATACGCAGTATTTT CAWSGLSTDTQYF
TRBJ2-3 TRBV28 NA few TGTGCCAGCAGTATCACTAGGACAGATACGCAGTATTTT CASSITRTDTQYF
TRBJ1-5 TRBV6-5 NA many TGTGCCAGCAGTCCCAATTCCAATCAGCCCCAGCATTTT CASSPNSNQPQHF
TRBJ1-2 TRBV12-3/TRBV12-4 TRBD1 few TGTGCCAGCAGTGACCCGGGACAGGGGAACTATGGCTACACCTTC CASSDPGQGNYGYTF
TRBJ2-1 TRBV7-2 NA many TGTGCCAGCAGCTTCGACAGCGGGCCTGGGCAAGAGCAGTTCTTC CASSFDSGPGQEQFF
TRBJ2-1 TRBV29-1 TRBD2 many TGCAGCGTACGGGAGGGCTACAATGAGCAGTTCTTC CSVREGYNEQFF